This entry features one T cell receptor beta chain sequence. Per the authors' pipeline: It was from CDR3 differences across clinicopathological groups that a distant-metastasis classifier for papillary thyroid cancer was built. TCRdb re-called clones via MiXCR from the PCR reads. The V and J calls, along with clone size, are taken from TCRdb and not from the paper's own processing. The sample includes some 17,000 clones, 20% to 25% of them seen just once. This sample was included in a study of metastatic and nonmetastatic thyroid tumors. Study-wide background: Repertoire data that came from the blood and tumor or nodule tissue of malignant and benign thyroid patients were compared.

Thyroid surgery took place with no prior treatment in any patient. Germline CDR1 reads SGDLS; CDR2 reads YYNGEE. V was pared by 0 bases and J by 3 bases, with 7 bases of the junction left unmatched. This CDR3 is 16 amino acids long. The sequence came from a female donor with papillary thyroid cancer or a benign thyroid nodule (not recorded which). Some clones in this sample may be carry-over from other donors' samples. The sample was adjacent normal tissue. This chain links TRBV9 with TRBJ2-7; 9 bases are a match to TRBD1. CDR3 sequence reads: CASSVGGTGNYYEQYF. CDR3 coding DNA: TGTGCCAGCAGCGTAGGGGGGACAGGGAACTACTACGAGCAGTACTTC. The full variable domain, completed using reference TRBV9 and TRBJ2-7, is DSGVTQTPKHLITATGQRVTLRCSPRSGDLSVYWYQQSLDQGLQFLIQYYNGEERAKGNILERFSAQQFPDLHSELNLSSLELGDSALYFCASSVGGTGNYYEQYFGPGTRLTVT.